A selection of T cell receptor beta chains follows, all from one sample in a study of Ad26.COV2.S vaccination and SARS-CoV-2 variants. Measured with immunoSEQ multiplex PCR; TCRdb has only the in-frame clones, and not every one. The table lists some 340,000 clones, about 82% of them singletons. Sequencing used peripheral blood, obtained in a trial of Ad26.COV2.S vaccine versus placebo. The receptor source for this set is a person between 18 and 60 years old who received the Ad26.COV2.S COVID-19 vaccine or a placebo. Both conserved end residues are part of each CDR3. A D gene is named only where the DNA matches it firmly. A row's size may be missing; if present it is once, few, many or a size class.

D: NA; V: TRBV2; size: NA; J: TRBJ2-1; CDR3: CASESLPRPAGASSYNEQFF; DNA: TGTGCCAGCGAATCGCTACCCCGCCCCGCAGGGGCCAGCTCCTACAATGAGCAGTTCTTC
D: NA; V: TRBV7-9; size: NA; J: TRBJ2-3; CDR3: CASSPHGGTSTDTQYF; DNA: TGTGCCAGCAGTCCCCACGGGGGAACTAGCACAGATACGCAGTATTTT
D: NA; V: TRBV6-5; size: NA; J: TRBJ2-3; CDR3: CASNAGLPDTQYF; DNA: TGTGCCAGCAACGCGGGACTTCCAGATACGCAGTATTTT
D: NA; V: TRBV29-1; size: NA; J: TRBJ1-1; CDR3: CSASSILNTEAFF; DNA: TGCAGCGCCTCTAGCATTTTGAACACTGAAGCTTTCTTT
D: NA; V: TRBV7-9; size: few; J: TRBJ2-7; CDR3: CASKATAYEQYF; DNA: TGTGCCAGCAAAGCTACAGCCTACGAGCAGTACTTC
D: NA; V: TRBV6-2/TRBV6-3; size: NA; J: TRBJ2-7; CDR3: CASSYTPGRGQGDHEQYF; DNA: TGTGCCAGCAGTTACACGCCCGGCCGGGGGCAGGGCGACCACGAGCAGTACTTC
D: NA; V: TRBV16; size: NA; J: TRBJ1-5; CDR3: CASSQNPMGTGLHF; DNA: TGTGCCAGCAGCCAGAACCCAATGGGCACAGGTTTGCATTTT
D: NA; V: TRBV25-1; size: once; J: TRBJ1-2; CDR3: CASTERGEGYTF; DNA: TGTGCCAGCACTGAACGGGGTGAGGGCTACACCTTC
D: NA; V: TRBV6-5; size: NA; J: TRBJ1-3; CDR3: CASSYEGQGNTIYF; DNA: TGTGCCAGCAGTTACGAAGGACAGGGAAACACCATATATTTT
D: TRBD2; V: TRBV23-1; size: NA; J: TRBJ2-5; CDR3: CASSQSLYGGEARATQYF; DNA: TGCGCCAGCAGTCAATCACTTTACGGGGGGGAGGCTAGGGCGACCCAGTACTTC
D: NA; V: TRBV9; size: NA; J: TRBJ1-2; CDR3: CASSGNRWGYTF; DNA: TGTGCCAGCAGCGGGAACCGTTGGGGCTACACCTTC
D: NA; V: TRBV10-1; size: NA; J: TRBJ1-2; CDR3: CASSDGGNYGYTF; DNA: TGCGCCAGCAGTGATGGGGGGAACTATGGCTACACCTTC
D: TRBD1; V: TRBV9; size: NA; J: TRBJ2-2; CDR3: CASSVSGTGGAGGELFF; DNA: TGTGCCAGCAGCGTATCGGGGACAGGGGGCGCGGGCGGGGAGCTGTTTTTT
D: NA; V: TRBV6-6; size: NA; J: TRBJ1-5; CDR3: CASSPDLSWGNQPQHF; DNA: TGTGCCAGCAGCCCGGATCTCTCCTGGGGCAATCAGCCCCAGCATTTT
D: NA; V: TRBV6-2/TRBV6-3; size: NA; J: TRBJ2-7; CDR3: CASSPGLPTIYEQYF; DNA: TGTGCCAGCAGCCCGGGACTTCCAACCATCTACGAGCAGTACTTC
D: NA; V: TRBV9; size: NA; J: TRBJ2-3; CDR3: CASNYRGGATDTQYF; DNA: TGTGCCAGCAACTACCGCGGAGGGGCTACAGATACGCAGTATTTT
D: TRBD2; V: TRBV11-2; size: NA; J: TRBJ2-2; CDR3: CASSSSSGGWTGELFF; DNA: TGTGCCAGCAGCTCATCTAGCGGGGGATGGACCGGGGAGCTGTTTTTT
D: NA; V: TRBV7-2; size: NA; J: TRBJ2-7; CDR3: CASSFGTGREQYF; DNA: TGTGCCAGCAGCTTCGGGACGGGGCGGGAGCAGTACTTC
D: TRBD1; V: TRBV20-1; size: NA; J: TRBJ1-2; CDR3: CSARTGGYTF; DNA: TGCAGTGCTAGGACAGGGGGCTACACCTTC
D: NA; V: TRBV3-1/TRBV3-2; size: NA; J: TRBJ2-5; CDR3: CASSQDNLGGVTGETQYF; DNA: TGTGCCAGCAGCCAAGATAACCTGGGGGGCGTGACGGGAGAGACCCAGTACTTC
D: NA; V: TRBV9; size: NA; J: TRBJ1-2; CDR3: CASSGSGEGYTF; DNA: TGTGCCAGCAGTGGGTCCGGGGAGGGCTACACCTTC
D: NA; V: TRBV6-5; size: NA; J: TRBJ2-3; CDR3: CASAWTASTDTQYF; DNA: TGTGCCAGCGCATGGACAGCCAGCACAGATACGCAGTATTTT
D: TRBD2; V: TRBV10-3; size: NA; J: TRBJ2-1; CDR3: CAIGQGGGEYNEQFF; DNA: TGTGCCATCGGGCAAGGCGGGGGGGAATACAATGAGCAGTTCTTC
D: NA; V: TRBV15; size: once; J: TRBJ1-5; CDR3: CATSGETGNQPQHF; DNA: TGTGCCACCAGCGGGGAGACGGGCAATCAGCCCCAGCATTTT
D: NA; V: TRBV27; size: NA; J: TRBJ1-5; CDR3: CASSLSAGFSNQPQHF; DNA: TGTGCCAGCAGTTTATCTGCAGGGTTTAGCAATCAGCCCCAGCATTTT
D: NA; V: TRBV7-9; size: NA; J: TRBJ1-6; CDR3: CASSLDQYNSPLHF; DNA: TGTGCCAGCAGCTTAGACCAGTATAATTCACCCCTCCACTTT
D: NA; V: TRBV5-6; size: NA; J: TRBJ2-1; CDR3: CASSLVDSKFYNEQFF; DNA: TGTGCCAGCAGCTTGGTGGACTCTAAATTCTACAATGAGCAGTTCTTC
D: NA; V: TRBV19; size: NA; J: TRBJ2-7; CDR3: CASSIVHQPSYEQYF; DNA: TGTGCCAGTAGTATAGTCCACCAACCCTCCTACGAGCAGTACTTC
D: NA; V: TRBV9; size: NA; J: TRBJ2-4; CDR3: CASSVGSGVAKNIQYF; DNA: TGTGCCAGCAGCGTAGGATCAGGAGTAGCCAAAAACATTCAGTACTTC
D: NA; V: TRBV30; size: NA; J: TRBJ2-2; CDR3: CAWTGLYTGELFF; DNA: TGTGCCTGGACGGGGTTGTACACCGGGGAGCTGTTTTTT
D: TRBD1; V: TRBV28; size: NA; J: TRBJ1-6; CDR3: CASSLGRRGGRGVGSPLHF; DNA: TGTGCCAGCAGTTTAGGTCGAAGGGGCGGCAGGGGGGTCGGATCACCCCTCCACTTT
D: NA; V: TRBV7-2; size: NA; J: TRBJ1-5; CDR3: CASSYGQSNQPQHF; DNA: TGTGCCAGCAGCTACGGACAGAGCAATCAGCCCCAGCATTTT
D: NA; V: TRBV19; size: NA; J: TRBJ2-1; CDR3: CASSPQVGGKIF; DNA: TGTGCCAGTAGTCCTCAGGTTGGGGGCAAGATCTTC
D: TRBD2; V: TRBV5-1; size: NA; J: TRBJ2-3; CDR3: CASSPQRGGTDTQYF; DNA: TGCGCCAGCAGCCCACAGCGGGGGGGAACAGATACGCAGTATTTT
D: TRBD1; V: TRBV7-6; size: NA; J: TRBJ2-1; CDR3: CASSLGGTGSNEQFF; DNA: TGTGCCAGCAGCTTAGGTGGGACAGGGTCCAATGAGCAGTTCTTC
D: NA; V: TRBV12-3/TRBV12-4; size: NA; J: TRBJ2-1; CDR3: CASSPRDEEQFF; DNA: TGTGCCAGCAGCCCTAGGGATGAGGAGCAGTTCTTC
D: NA; V: TRBV6-2/TRBV6-3; size: NA; J: TRBJ2-3; CDR3: CASSYSDPSTDTQYF; DNA: TGTGCCAGCAGTTACTCCGACCCATCCACAGATACGCAGTATTTT
D: NA; V: TRBV7-8; size: NA; J: TRBJ1-2; CDR3: CASSLGGDYGYTF; DNA: TGTGCCAGCAGCTTGGGGGGGGATTATGGCTACACCTTC
D: NA; V: TRBV19; size: NA; J: TRBJ2-7; CDR3: CASSMGAGSSYEQYF; DNA: TGTGCCAGTAGTATGGGAGCTGGTAGCTCCTACGAGCAGTACTTC
D: TRBD1; V: TRBV2; size: NA; J: TRBJ1-3; CDR3: CASSGDRGNTIYF; DNA: TGTGCCAGCTCTGGGGACAGGGGTAACACCATATATTTT